These T cell receptor beta chains were read from a single sample in a study of blood T cells in healthy people across ages. Each CDR3 protein is one row after TCRdb ran MiXCR on the 5' RACE reads. Of around 800,000 distinct CDR3 sequences in the sample, approximately 55% were seen once. The source material was blood. The receptors originated from a man of 80 years or more in good health. The CDR3 runs from the conserved cysteine through the conserved F or W. D genes are given only for firm matches. Clone size is not always given. Where it is, it says once, few, many or a class for expanded clones.

CDR3 DNA	CDR3 protein	J gene	clone size	V gene	D gene
TGCGCCAGCAGCCGAGAACCTGCGGACGCCGGCGGGGCCAACGTCCTGACTTTC	CASSREPADAGGANVLTF	TRBJ2-6	-	TRBV4-1	-
TGTGCCAGCAGCACACGTGGGGGCGGGAGAACCTACGAGCAGTACTTC	CASSTRGGGRTYEQYF	TRBJ2-7	-	TRBV7-8	-
TGCAGCGTTGAGGCGGGCAGGGGGAACTATGGCTACACCTTC	CSVEAGRGNYGYTF	TRBJ1-2	few	TRBV29-1	TRBD1
TGTGCCAGCAGCCAAGGACAGGTTCTCAGTCGCGAGCAGTACTTC	CASSQGQVLSREQYF	TRBJ2-7	few	TRBV3-1	-
TGCAGTGCTAGGTGGGGACGGCGCTACAATGAGCAGTTCTTC	CSARWGRRYNEQFF	TRBJ2-1	few	TRBV20-1	-
TGTGCCAGCAGCTTAACGGGAAAGAGATACGCGTATTTT	CASSLTGKRYAYF	TRBJ2-3	-	TRBV7-9	-
TGTGCCAGCAGCTCCCTTCCCAATGAGCAGTTCTTC	CASSSLPNEQFF	TRBJ2-1	-	TRBV5-4	-
TGTGCCAGCAGTGTTGAGCAGTTCTTC	CASSVEQFF	TRBJ2-1	-	TRBV2	-
TGTGCCAGCAGCCCAGGGACGGGAAATAATTCACCCCTCCACTTT	CASSPGTGNNSPLHF	TRBJ1-6	few	TRBV7-2	-
TGTGCCAGCTCACCCAGGGGACAATCGGAGACCCAGTACTTC	CASSPRGQSETQYF	TRBJ2-5	-	TRBV18	-
TGCAGCGGGGGGACTAGCCGCTCCTACAATGAGCAGTTCTTC	CSGGTSRSYNEQFF	TRBJ2-1	few	TRBV29-1	TRBD2
TGCGCCAGCAGCCATGGGACAGACCAAGAGACCCAGTACTTC	CASSHGTDQETQYF	TRBJ2-5	-	TRBV5-1	TRBD1
TGTGCCAGCAGGGACGAAGGGCCCTACGAGCAGTACTTC	CASRDEGPYEQYF	TRBJ2-7	-	TRBV6-2/TRBV6-3	-
TGCGCCAGCAGCTGGAAGGAGGGGATGGGTGGCTACACCTTC	CASSWKEGMGGYTF	TRBJ1-2	-	TRBV5-1	-
TGTGCCATCGACAGCGTGAACACTGAAGCTTTCTTT	CAIDSVNTEAFF	TRBJ1-1	few	TRBV28	-
TGTGCCAGCAGCTTGCTGACTGGCACTGAAGCTTTCTTT	CASSLLTGTEAFF	TRBJ1-1	-	TRBV7-8	-
TGTGCCAGCAGTTTACGGGGCGGGAGGGGACCCTACGAGCAGTACTTC	CASSLRGGRGPYEQYF	TRBJ2-7	-	TRBV12-3/TRBV12-4	TRBD2
TGTGCCAGCACCCCTGCAGGGGGGACCTGCGAGCAGTACTTC	CASTPAGGTCEQYF	TRBJ2-7	-	TRBV6-1	-
TGTGCCAGCAATCCTATCAGGAGCTCCTACGAGCAGTACTTC	CASNPIRSSYEQYF	TRBJ2-7	-	TRBV6-4	-
TGTGCCAGCAGCTTAGCAGGGAGCACAGATACGCAGTATTTT	CASSLAGSTDTQYF	TRBJ2-3	many	TRBV7-2	-
TGTGCCACCGCGTCAGACCTCTCCTACGAGCAGTACTTC	CATASDLSYEQYF	TRBJ2-7	few	TRBV24-1	-
TGTGCCAGCAGCCGAGGGAGCTCTGGAAACACCATATATTTT	CASSRGSSGNTIYF	TRBJ1-3	-	TRBV6-2/TRBV6-3	-
TGCAGTGCTCCCGAGGACAGGGTCCCAAGTTCCTACGAGCAGTACTTC	CSAPEDRVPSSYEQYF	TRBJ2-7	-	TRBV20-1	TRBD1
TGTGCCAGCAGCCAATTCGGGACAGGGGGCACAGATACGCAGTATTTT	CASSQFGTGGTDTQYF	TRBJ2-3	-	TRBV14	TRBD1
TGTGCCAGCAGCTTAAAAGCAGGCCGGGGTGAAGCTTTCTTT	CASSLKAGRGEAFF	TRBJ1-1	few	TRBV11-1	-
TGTGCCAGCAGTCCCAGGGGAACTGGGGCCAACGTCCTGACTTTC	CASSPRGTGANVLTF	TRBJ2-6	few	TRBV12-3/TRBV12-4	-
TGCAGTGCTCGTCCCGGGACAGGGCTTGAGACCCAGTACTTC	CSARPGTGLETQYF	TRBJ2-5	-	TRBV20-1	TRBD1
TGTGCCAGCAGTGGCCTCGCGGGAGGTTACACAGATACGCAGTATTTT	CASSGLAGGYTDTQYF	TRBJ2-3	few	TRBV6-1	TRBD2
TGCAGCGTTGATTTAGGGGCCGAGCAGTACTTC	CSVDLGAEQYF	TRBJ2-7	-	TRBV29-1	-
TGTGCCAGCAGTCCTCCCCAGGGTCGGGGGTATGGCTACACCTTC	CASSPPQGRGYGYTF	TRBJ1-2	-	TRBV27	-
TGTGCCAGCAGTTACTTAGCGGGAGGGCCAAGATACGCGTATTTT	CASSYLAGGPRYAYF	TRBJ2-3	-	TRBV6-5	TRBD2
TGTGCCAGCAGCCAACGAGTGACTTCGGGGTTGAATGAGCAGTTCTTC	CASSQRVTSGLNEQFF	TRBJ2-1	-	TRBV6-5	-
TGTGCCAGCAGCTTAGATGCGGTCCGAGCGGGATACGCGTATTTT	CASSLDAVRAGYAYF	TRBJ2-3	few	TRBV11-2	TRBD2
TGTGCCTGGAGTGTTAATGCAGGGGGCTCCTACGAGCAGTACTTC	CAWSVNAGGSYEQYF	TRBJ2-7	-	TRBV30	TRBD1
TGTGCCAGCAGTTTCGGACAAGATCAGCCCCAGCATTTT	CASSFGQDQPQHF	TRBJ1-5	-	TRBV12-3/TRBV12-4	-
TGTGCCAGCTCACTCGGACCAGGGGCGATCGAGCCCCAGCATTTT	CASSLGPGAIEPQHF	TRBJ1-5	-	TRBV18	-
TGTGCCAGCAGGCGGGGAAAGAACACTGAAGCTTTCTTT	CASRRGKNTEAFF	TRBJ1-1	-	TRBV6-5	-
TGCAGTGCTACAACAAGGACCGGGACTAGCGGGAGGCAGACCCAGTACTTC	CSATTRTGTSGRQTQYF	TRBJ2-5	-	TRBV20-1	TRBD2
TGCAGCGTTGGGGACTTGAGCTCCTACGAGCAGTACTTC	CSVGDLSSYEQYF	TRBJ2-7	many	TRBV29-1	-
TGCAGTGCTAGTGGCGGACTGGCGGGGGGGATCTACGAGCAGTACTTC	CSASGGLAGGIYEQYF	TRBJ2-7	-	TRBV20-1	TRBD2
TGTGCCAGCAGCTCTCGACGACTAGCGGGGGGGGGCACAGATACGCAGTATTTT	CASSSRRLAGGGTDTQYF	TRBJ2-3	few	TRBV7-9	TRBD2
TGTGCCAGCAGCTACAAGGTGGGGGGCGGCGGCACTGAAGCTTTCTTT	CASSYKVGGGGTEAFF	TRBJ1-1	-	TRBV6-5	-
TGTGCCAGCAGTTTAAGCCACGGGGAGCTGTTTTTT	CASSLSHGELFF	TRBJ2-2	once	TRBV12-3/TRBV12-4	-
TGTGCCAGCAGCCGTCGGGCAGGGCAAGAGACCCAGTACTTC	CASSRRAGQETQYF	TRBJ2-5	few	TRBV11-2	-
TGTGCCAGCGGGTCTGAGCGGGGAGCCTACAATGAGCAGTTCTTC	CASGSERGAYNEQFF	TRBJ2-1	-	TRBV9	TRBD2
TGTGCCAGCAGCCGTGACTACCCAGGGGGGAATGAGCAGTTCTTC	CASSRDYPGGNEQFF	TRBJ2-1	once	TRBV6-5	-
TGCAGCGTAAGTGGGGCAGCGACAATCTCTTCGGGGACCAACGTCCTGACTTTC	CSVSGAATISSGTNVLTF	TRBJ2-6	few	TRBV29-1	-
TGCAGCTCTGAACGGGGGGCGGCTGAAGCTTTCTTT	CSSERGAAEAFF	TRBJ1-1	-	TRBV29-1	-
TGTGCCAGCAGCAATTCCACAAACCCCGCCGGGAGTTATGGCTACACCTTC	CASSNSTNPAGSYGYTF	TRBJ1-2	few	TRBV21-1	-
TGTGCCAGCAGTGAAAGAGGCTGGCAGCACAGATACGCGTATTTT	CASSERGWQHRYAYF	TRBJ2-3	-	TRBV2	-
TGTGCCAGCAGTTTCCAACTAGCTAATGAGCAGTTCTTC	CASSFQLANEQFF	TRBJ2-1	-	TRBV28	-
TGTGCCAGCAGTTTAATAGGGGGCAAGCAGCCCCAGCATTTT	CASSLIGGKQPQHF	TRBJ1-5	few	TRBV27	TRBD1
TGCAGCGTCACAGGGGCGGGAGGTGCCGGGGAGCTGTTTTTT	CSVTGAGGAGELFF	TRBJ2-2	-	TRBV29-1	-
TGCGCCAGCAGCTTGGCCGGGACGGACACCGGGGAGCTGTTTTTT	CASSLAGTDTGELFF	TRBJ2-2	-	TRBV5-1	-